These 32 T cell receptor beta chains were all obtained from the same sample, sequenced in a study of T-cell memory formation after mild COVID-19. Each CDR3 protein is one row after TCRdb ran MiXCR on the 5' RACE reads. The sample comprises 350,000 to 500,000 distinct CDR3 sequences, more than 20% of which are singletons, and under 15% rests with the top ten. What was sequenced was PBMCs or a T cell subset sorted from them (not recorded which). The receptors shown here come from an adult woman who had mild COVID-19 (a few samples of this study predate the infection). Cell type and time point are not known.

A few counts support this clonotype. This chain connects TRBV5-1 to TRBJ2-5; 7 nucleotides align to TRBD2. Germline V gene sequence: CDR1 SGHRS, CDR2 YFSETQ. V lost 4 bases, J lost 5 bases, and 14 bases stayed unmatched. The CDR3 has 16 amino acids. The CDR3 loop reads CASSGASGPKVETQYF. As DNA, the CDR3 is TGCGCCAGCAGCGGGGCTAGCGGCCCGAAGGTGGAGACCCAGTACTTC.

This chain uses TRBV7-6 with TRBJ1-1, with 11 bases lining up with TRBD1. The V gene end was trimmed by 4 bases and the J gene end by 5 bases; junction bases not matched to a gene: 15. CDR1 is SGHVS and CDR2 is FNYEAQ in the germline V gene. This CDR3 is 18 amino acids long. In nucleotides, the CDR3 is TGTGCCAGCAGCTCCCTTTTTCGACGGGACAGGGGGTCGACTGAAGCTTTCTTT. Its translation: CASSSLFRRDRGSTEAFF.

This clonotype has only a few counts. The rearrangement links TRBV29-1 to TRBJ2-7, with 10 bases fitting TRBD2. The CDR3 is 15 amino acids. Losses at the gene ends were 3 bases for V and 4 bases for J; bases not matched to a gene: 9. CDR1 SQVTM and CDR2 ANQGSEA come from the germline V gene. The chain's CDR3 is CSVEGLAGAGYEQYF. CDR3 coding DNA: TGCAGCGTTGAGGGCCTAGCGGGGGCTGGTTACGAGCAGTACTTC.

The CDR3 DNA reads TGTGCCAGCAGTGATAGGGCAGCCGAAGTCCACTTT. This translates into CASSDRAAEVHF. The chain employs TRBV2 and TRBJ1-6; D gene uncertain. Germline V gene lookup returns CDR1 SNHLY and CDR2 FYNNEI. This CDR3 is built from 12 residues. V was trimmed by 3 bases and J by 17 bases, leaving 14 bases between them.

This clonotype was found many times. The V call is TRBV7-9, the J call TRBJ2-7, with 7 bases lining up with TRBD2. Trimming took 0 bases from V and 2 from J; bases not matched to a gene: 10. In germline, CDR1 is SEHNR, CDR2 FQNEAQ (reference sequence). The CDR3 totals 17 residues. CDR3: CASSLARGVAVTYEQYF. In DNA, the CDR3 is TGTGCCAGCAGCTTAGCCCGGGGGGTAGCGGTAACCTACGAGCAGTACTTC.

This chain uses TRBV18 with TRBJ2-2; TRBD2 matches at 7 bases. The CDR3 has 16 residues. Per the germline V gene, CDR1 is KGHSH and CDR2 is LQKENI. V gave up 3 bases and J gave up 2 bases; unmatched junction bases: 6. The CDR3 sequence is CASSPLTSSNTGELFF. The CDR3 nucleotides are TGTGCCAGCTCACCCTTGACTAGCTCCAACACCGGGGAGCTGTTTTTT.

CDR3 coding DNA: TGTGCCAGCAGCGTAGGAACTAGCGGGACACATGAGCAGTTCTTC. This encodes CASSVGTSGTHEQFF. The V and J genes are TRBV9 and TRBJ2-1; 10 bases are a match to TRBD2. There are 15 residues in the CDR3. J lost 8 bases, V lost 0 bases, and 5 bases had no gene match. Germline V gene sequence: CDR1 SGDLS, CDR2 YYNGEE.

The rearrangement links TRBV5-1 to TRBJ2-7, with a possible D match to TRBD2 (5 bases). The CDR3 runs to 17 residues. V was shortened by 0 bases and J by 1 base, with 17 bases between the two germline ends. Germline lookup yields CDR1 SGHRS and CDR2 YFSETQ. CDR3 region: CASSLGPNLGLSYEQYF. The CDR3 DNA reads TGCGCCAGCAGCTTGGGGCCCAACCTCGGACTTTCCTACGAGCAGTACTTC.

A few counts support this clonotype. The chain recombines TRBV4-1 with TRBJ2-1; D not resolved. Germline V gene sequence: CDR1 MGHRA, CDR2 YSYEKL. V was shortened by 1 base and J by 7 bases, with 8 bases between the two germline ends. The CDR3 totals 13 residues. The CDR3 DNA follows: TGCGCCAGCAGCCAAGCGCCCGGGAATGAGCAGTTCTTC. Amino acids: CASSQAPGNEQFF.

In its sample, this clonotype was seen a few times. This chain joins TRBV29-1 and TRBJ2-7; D unclear. The V and J ends lost 6 bases and 4 bases respectively, with 10 bases between them. Germline-derived CDR1 and CDR2 are SQVTM and ANQGSEA. CDR3 size: 11 residues. The DNA of the CDR3 is TGCAGCGTAGTCGACGGTTACGAGCAGTACTTC. Its protein product is CSVVDGYEQYF.

The chain has TRBV12-3 or TRBV12-4 and TRBJ2-3; D remains unclear. Trimming removed 0 bases at V and 7 bases at J, with 11 bases between. This CDR3 has 14 residues. This CDR3 is CASSLAPGRNTQYF. Here the CDR3 DNA reads TGTGCCAGCAGTTTAGCGCCTGGACGAAATACGCAGTATTTT.

The chain joins TRBV29-1 to TRBJ2-7; D remains unclear. V gave up 4 bases and J gave up 3 bases, with 13 bases separating them. Germline assignment: CDR1 SQVTM and CDR2 ANQGSEA. The CDR3 is 13 residues long. The CDR3 DNA follows: TGCAGCGTTGGTCGCCAGTTAAACTACGAGCAGTACTTC. Protein sequence: CSVGRQLNYEQYF.

The chain joins TRBV7-2 to TRBJ2-4; 7 bases line up with TRBD2. With 3 bases clipped from V and 1 base from J, the junction kept 18 bases outside the gene matches. There are 20 residues in the CDR3. From germline, CDR1 is SGHTA and CDR2 FQGNSA. The CDR3 sequence is CASSFRSLAATPTAKNIQYF. The CDR3 coding sequence is TGTGCCAGCAGCTTCCGATCCCTAGCGGCAACTCCAACGGCCAAAAACATTCAGTACTTC.

This clonotype was recorded many times. V gene TRBV7-9 combines with J gene TRBJ2-5, with 13 bases lining up with TRBD2. V dropped 1 base and J dropped 1; count of bases not matched to a gene: 0. The CDR3 spans 16 residues. In germline, CDR1 is SEHNR, CDR2 FQNEAQ (reference sequence). CDR3 DNA: TGTGCCAGCAGCTTAGGGACTAGCGGGGGCCAAGAGACCCAGTACTTC. Translating gives CASSLGTSGGQETQYF.

V and J are TRBV5-6 and TRBJ1-2; 10 bases align to TRBD1. Germline V gives CDR1 SGHDT, CDR2 YYEEEE. Trimming cost V 7 bases and J 2 bases; bases outside gene matches: 5. The CDR3 totals 14 residues. CDR3 sequence: CASRGQGGNYGYTF. CDR3 DNA sequence: TGTGCCAGCCGAGGACAGGGGGGAAACTATGGCTACACCTTC. Complete variable domain (other parts from reference TRBV5-6 and TRBJ1-2): DAGVTQSPTHLIKTRGQQVTLRCSPKSGHDTVSWYQQALGQGPQFIFQYYEEEERQRGNFPDRFSGHQFPNYSSELNVNALLLGDSALYLCASRGQGGNYGYTFGSGTRLTVV.

The rearrangement links TRBV5-1 to TRBJ2-3; maybe TRBD1 (6 bases). V was cut by 4 bases and J by 2 bases, with 8 bases left in between. Germline V CDR1 and CDR2: SGHRS, YFSETQ. This CDR3 spans 13 amino acids. This CDR3 is CASSRDNTDTQYF. The DNA for the CDR3 is TGCGCCAGCAGCCGGGACAACACAGATACGCAGTATTTT. Filled out from reference TRBV5-1 and TRBJ2-3, the complete variable domain reads KAGVTQTPRYLIKTRGQQVTLSCSPISGHRSVSWYQQTPGQGLQFLFEYFSETQRNKGNFPGRFSGRQFSNSRSEMNVSTLELGDSALYLCASSRDNTDTQYFGPGTRLTVL.

In this sample, this clonotype turned up many times. V and J are TRBV5-6 and TRBJ2-1; D remains ambiguous. Looked up from germline, CDR1 is SGHDT and CDR2 is YYEEEE. V lost 4 bases and J 9 bases, leaving 11 bases between the germline ends. The CDR3 spans 12 residues. This CDR3 is CASSLSRGEQFF. In nucleotides, the CDR3 is TGTGCCAGCAGCCTGAGCAGAGGTGAGCAGTTCTTC.

The rearrangement joins TRBV7-9 to TRBJ2-3; 7 positions agree with TRBD2. From germline, CDR1 is SEHNR and CDR2 FQNEAQ (reference sequence). The V segment lost 5 bases and the J segment 0 bases; nucleotides outside the gene matches: 11. The CDR3 is 17 residues long. Written as DNA, the CDR3 is TGTGCCAGCAGCCTATCACGCGGGAGCCCTAGCACAGATACGCAGTATTTT. This gives the protein CASSLSRGSPSTDTQYF.

This chain uses TRBV5-1 with TRBJ2-3; 11 bases are a match to TRBD2. The V and J ends lost 4 bases and 5 bases, in that order; junction bases with no gene match: 12. Germline CDR1 SGHRS, CDR2 YFSETQ. The CDR3 has 17 amino acids. The CDR3 region is CASSLTSGGKGGDTQYF. Here the CDR3 DNA reads TGCGCCAGCAGCCTAACTAGCGGGGGAAAAGGGGGAGATACGCAGTATTTT.

This clonotype turned up a few times. The gene calls are TRBV24-1 and TRBJ2-7; a weak D match, TRBD2 (7 bases). Germline assignment: CDR1 KGHDR and CDR2 SFDVKD. The V and J ends lost 5 bases and 7 bases respectively, with 11 bases between them. This CDR3 region has 12 residues. The CDR3 DNA follows: TGTGCCACCAGTGGCGGGGGCAGGGAGCAGTACTTC. It yields the protein CATSGGGREQYF.

This clonotype was counted at least ten times. V is TRBV5-1 and J is TRBJ2-3, with D possibly called TRBD1 or TRBD2 (5 bases each). CDR1 and CDR2 (germline): SGHRS, YFSETQ. This CDR3 has 14 residues. V lost 4 bases to trimming and J lost 2 bases, with 11 bases between them. CDR3 sequence: CASSIGTTTDTQYF. CDR3 sequence (DNA): TGCGCCAGCAGCATCGGGACCACCACAGATACGCAGTATTTT.

This chain links TRBV19 with TRBJ2-2, with 11 bases that match TRBD2. This CDR3 is 17 amino acids long. Looked up from germline, CDR1 is LNHDA and CDR2 is SQIVND (reference sequence). V lost 9 bases, J lost 2 bases, and 11 bases stayed unmatched. The CDR3 region is CASRRGSGRDNTGELFF. The CDR3, as DNA: TGTGCCAGCCGTCGCGGTAGCGGGAGGGATAACACCGGGGAGCTGTTTTTT.

The gene calls are TRBV9 and TRBJ2-1, with 12 bases aligning to TRBD1. This CDR3 contains 15 residues. Germline assignment: CDR1 SGDLS and CDR2 YYNGEE. V lost 2 bases, J lost 9 bases, and 6 bases stayed unmatched. The CDR3 loop is CASSVRDRGPTEQFF. For the CDR3, the DNA is TGTGCCAGCAGCGTCCGGGACAGGGGGCCCACTGAGCAGTTCTTC.

The V and J genes are TRBV9 and TRBJ2-2; TRBD1 matches at 9 bases. Per germline, CDR1 SGDLS and CDR2 YYNGEE. The CDR3 totals 15 residues. V lost 6 bases and J lost 4; bases outside the gene matches: 7. CDR3 amino acids: CASNGRQGGTGELFF. CDR3 nucleotides: TGTGCCAGCAACGGCCGACAGGGGGGCACCGGGGAGCTGTTTTTT.

The chain combines TRBV13 with TRBJ1-1, with D possibly TRBD1 on 5 matching bases. The CDR3 loop spans 15 amino acids. Germline V gene sequence: CDR1 PRHDT, CDR2 FYEKMQ (reference sequence). The V and J ends lost 5 bases and 0 bases respectively, with 13 bases between them. The CDR3 nucleotides read TGTGCCAGCAGCGTACGACAGCCAGTGAACACTGAAGCTTTCTTT. The encoded protein is CASSVRQPVNTEAFF.

The chain uses TRBV7-9 and TRBJ1-2, with 7 bases fitting TRBD1. Germline V CDR1 and CDR2: SEHNR, FQNEAQ (reference sequence). Trimming took 2 bases from V and 8 from J; bases not matched to a gene: 14. The CDR3 covers 16 residues. The CDR3 is CASSLHGPGGPDGYTF. The CDR3 nucleotides are TGTGCCAGCAGCTTACATGGCCCAGGGGGACCGGACGGCTACACCTTC.

This clonotype came up a few times. This sequence joins TRBV4-2 and TRBJ2-3; 11 bases are shared with TRBD2. Germline values: CDR1 LGHNA, CDR2 YNFKEQ. Unmatched junction bases numbered 13, after V lost 5 bases and J lost 0 bases. The CDR3 spans 19 residues. Written as DNA, the CDR3 is TGTGCCAGCAGCGTCCGCCCCGCCGGGACTAGCGGCAGCACAGATACGCAGTATTTT. Its protein product is CASSVRPAGTSGSTDTQYF.

This chain joins TRBV7-9 and TRBJ2-2, with D hard to call. The CDR3 runs to 15 residues. The V gene lost 5 bases and the J gene lost 4 bases, with 14 bases spanning the gap. Germline-derived CDR1 and CDR2 are SEHNR and FQNEAQ (reference sequence). CDR3 coding DNA: TGTGCCAGCAGCATCGACGGACGGGTCACCGGGGAGCTGTTTTTT. Its translation is CASSIDGRVTGELFF.

The rearrangement links TRBV5-4 to TRBJ2-5; D could derive from TRBD1 or TRBD2 (5 bases each). This CDR3 region has 15 residues. Germline CDR1 reads SGHNT; CDR2 reads YYREEE (reference sequence). V lost 3 bases, J lost 4 bases, and 16 bases lay in between. CDR3 in amino acids: CASSYPGLGGETQYF. The CDR3 DNA reads as TGTGCCAGCAGCTACCCGGGGCTCGGAGGAGAGACCCAGTACTTC. Filled out from reference TRBV5-4 and TRBJ2-5, the complete variable domain reads ETGVTQSPTHLIKTRGQQVTLRCSSQSGHNTVSWYQQALGQGPQFIFQYYREEENGRGNFPPRFSGLQFPNYSSELNVNALELDDSALYLCASSYPGLGGETQYFGPGTRLLVL.

The chain employs TRBV7-6 and TRBJ2-1; TRBD2 agrees at 8 bases. Germline values: CDR1 SGHVS, CDR2 FNYEAQ. J lost 5 bases, V lost 2 bases, and 8 bases had no gene match. The CDR3 contains 16 residues. DNA for the CDR3: TGTGCCAGCAGCTTAAACGGACTAGCATCCGACAATGAGCAGTTCTTC. It specifies CASSLNGLASDNEQFF.

This clonotype was observed a few times. The chain links TRBV20-1 to TRBJ2-1; D remains unclear. The V end lost 0 bases, the J end lost 3 bases, and 6 bases lay between the germline ends. CDR1 and CDR2 from the germline V gene are DFQATT and SNEGSKA (reference sequence). The CDR3 is made up of 13 amino acids. As DNA, the CDR3 is TGCAGTGCTAGAGATGGGCTCTACAATGAGCAGTTCTTC. Its translation is CSARDGLYNEQFF.

The rearrangement uses TRBV7-9 and TRBJ1-1; D is undetermined. Germline lookup yields CDR1 SEHNR and CDR2 FQNEAQ (reference sequence). This CDR3 region has 12 residues. The V and J ends lost 4 bases and 6 bases respectively, with 9 bases between them. In nucleotides, the CDR3 is TGTGCCAGCAGCTCGTCGTGGGCTGAAGCTTTCTTT. Residues: CASSSSWAEAFF.